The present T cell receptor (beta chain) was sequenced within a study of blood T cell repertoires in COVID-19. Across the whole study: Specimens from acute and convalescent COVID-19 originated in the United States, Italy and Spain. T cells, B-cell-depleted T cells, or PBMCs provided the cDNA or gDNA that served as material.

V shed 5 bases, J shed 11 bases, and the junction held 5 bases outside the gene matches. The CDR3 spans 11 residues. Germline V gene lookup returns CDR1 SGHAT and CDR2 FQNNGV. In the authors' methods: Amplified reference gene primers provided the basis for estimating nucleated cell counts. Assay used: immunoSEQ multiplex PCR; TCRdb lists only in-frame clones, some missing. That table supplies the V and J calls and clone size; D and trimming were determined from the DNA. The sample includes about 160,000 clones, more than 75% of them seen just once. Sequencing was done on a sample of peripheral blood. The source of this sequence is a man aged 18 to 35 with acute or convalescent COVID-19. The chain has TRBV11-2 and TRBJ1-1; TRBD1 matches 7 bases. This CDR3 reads CASSPQGHAFF. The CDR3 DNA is TGTGCCAGCAGCCCACAGGGGCATGCTTTCTTT.